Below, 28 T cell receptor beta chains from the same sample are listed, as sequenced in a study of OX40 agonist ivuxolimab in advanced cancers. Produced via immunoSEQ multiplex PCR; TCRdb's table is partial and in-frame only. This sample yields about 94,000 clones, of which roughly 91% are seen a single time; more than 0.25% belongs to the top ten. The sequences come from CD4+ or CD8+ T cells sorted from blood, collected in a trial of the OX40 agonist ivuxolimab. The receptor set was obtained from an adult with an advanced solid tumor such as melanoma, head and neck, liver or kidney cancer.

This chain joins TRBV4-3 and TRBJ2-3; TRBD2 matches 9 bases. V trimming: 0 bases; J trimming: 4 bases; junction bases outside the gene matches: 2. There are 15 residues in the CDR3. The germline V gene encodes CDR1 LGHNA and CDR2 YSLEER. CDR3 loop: CASSQEGLAADTQYF. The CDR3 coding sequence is TGCGCCAGCAGCCAAGAGGGACTAGCTGCAGATACGCAGTATTTT.

The CDR3 DNA reads TGTGCCAGTAGTGACGACAAGTTAAACTACAATGAGCAGTTCTTC. It translates to CASSDDKLNYNEQFF. The chain recombines TRBV19 with TRBJ2-1; D is ambiguous. The CDR3 is made up of 15 amino acids. Germline V lookup: CDR1 LNHDA, CDR2 SQIVND (reference sequence). V gave up 5 bases and J gave up 3 bases, with 14 bases separating them.

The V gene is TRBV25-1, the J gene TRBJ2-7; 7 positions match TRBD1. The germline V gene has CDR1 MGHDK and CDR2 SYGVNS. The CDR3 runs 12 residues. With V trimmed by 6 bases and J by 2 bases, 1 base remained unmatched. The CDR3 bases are TGTGCCAGCAGAGGACAGGCCTACGAGCAGTACTTC. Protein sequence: CASRGQAYEQYF.

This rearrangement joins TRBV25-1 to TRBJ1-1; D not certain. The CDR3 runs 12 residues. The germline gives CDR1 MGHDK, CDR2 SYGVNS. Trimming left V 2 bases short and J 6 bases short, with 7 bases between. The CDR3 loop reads CASSETGSEAFF. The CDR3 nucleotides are TGTGCCAGCAGTGAAACGGGGTCTGAAGCTTTCTTT. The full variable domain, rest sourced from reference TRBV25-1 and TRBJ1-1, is EADIYQTPRYLVIGTGKKITLECSQTMGHDKMYWYQQDPGMELHLIHYSYGVNSTEKGDLSSESTVSRIRTEHFPLTLESARPSHTSQYLCASSETGSEAFFGQGTRLTVV.

The CDR3 reads CASSLTLQHTDTQYF. CDR3 bases: TGTGCCAGCAGCTTAACGCTGCAGCACACAGATACGCAGTATTTT. The chain uses TRBV7-3 and TRBJ2-3; no clear D. This CDR3 comprises 15 residues. Trimming removed 0 bases at V and 2 bases at J, with 9 bases between. Germline CDR1 is SGHTA and CDR2 is FQGTGA.

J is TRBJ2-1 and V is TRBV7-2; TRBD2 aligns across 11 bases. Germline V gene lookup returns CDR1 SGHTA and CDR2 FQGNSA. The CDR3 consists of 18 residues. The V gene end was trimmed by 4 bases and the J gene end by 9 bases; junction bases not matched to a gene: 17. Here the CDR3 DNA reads TGTGCCAGCAGCTCCTTAACCTGGTCGCTAGCGGGGGGCGTTGAGCAGTTCTTC. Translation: CASSSLTWSLAGGVEQFF.

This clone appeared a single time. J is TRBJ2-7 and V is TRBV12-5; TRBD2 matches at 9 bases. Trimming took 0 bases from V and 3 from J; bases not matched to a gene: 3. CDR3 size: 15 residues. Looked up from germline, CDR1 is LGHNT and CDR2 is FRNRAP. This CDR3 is CASGLVLAGDYEQYF. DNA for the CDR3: TGTGCTAGTGGTTTGGTATTAGCGGGGGACTACGAGCAGTACTTC. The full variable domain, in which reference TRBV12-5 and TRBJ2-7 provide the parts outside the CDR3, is DARVTQTPRHKVTEMGQEVTMRCQPILGHNTVFWYRQTMMQGLELLAYFRNRAPLDDSGMPKDRFSAEMPDATLATLKIQPSEPRDSAVYFCASGLVLAGDYEQYFGPGTRLTVT.

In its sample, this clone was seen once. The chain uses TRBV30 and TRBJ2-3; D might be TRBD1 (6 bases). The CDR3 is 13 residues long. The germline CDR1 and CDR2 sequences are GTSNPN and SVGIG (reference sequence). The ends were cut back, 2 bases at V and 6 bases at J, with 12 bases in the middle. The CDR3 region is CAWSKAGVDTQYF. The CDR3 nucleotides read TGTGCCTGGAGTAAGGCAGGGGTGGATACGCAGTATTTT. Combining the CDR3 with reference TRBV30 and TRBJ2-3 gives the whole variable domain SQTIHQWPATLVQPVGSPLSLECTVEGTSNPNLYWYRQAAGRGLQLLFYSVGIGQISSEVPQNLSASRPQDRQFILSSKKLLLSDSGFYLCAWSKAGVDTQYFGPGTRLTVL.

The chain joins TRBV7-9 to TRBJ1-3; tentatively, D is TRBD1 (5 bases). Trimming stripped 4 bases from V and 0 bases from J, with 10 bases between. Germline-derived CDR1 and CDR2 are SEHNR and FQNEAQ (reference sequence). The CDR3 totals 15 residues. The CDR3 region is CASSSGRSSGNTIYF. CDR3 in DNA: TGTGCCAGCAGCTCGGGACGGAGCTCTGGAAACACCATATATTTT.

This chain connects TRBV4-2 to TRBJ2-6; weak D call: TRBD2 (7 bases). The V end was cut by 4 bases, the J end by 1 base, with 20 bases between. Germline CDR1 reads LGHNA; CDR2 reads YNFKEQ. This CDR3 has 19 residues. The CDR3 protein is CASSPLGGGGGSGANVLTF. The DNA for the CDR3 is TGTGCCAGCAGCCCGTTGGGAGGGGGTGGAGGGTCTGGGGCCAACGTCCTGACTTTC.

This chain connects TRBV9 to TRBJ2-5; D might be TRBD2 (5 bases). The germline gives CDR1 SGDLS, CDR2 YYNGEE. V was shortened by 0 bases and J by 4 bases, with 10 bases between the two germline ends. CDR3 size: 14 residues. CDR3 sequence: CASSVEPGLETQYF. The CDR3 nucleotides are TGTGCCAGCAGCGTAGAACCGGGGTTAGAGACCCAGTACTTC.

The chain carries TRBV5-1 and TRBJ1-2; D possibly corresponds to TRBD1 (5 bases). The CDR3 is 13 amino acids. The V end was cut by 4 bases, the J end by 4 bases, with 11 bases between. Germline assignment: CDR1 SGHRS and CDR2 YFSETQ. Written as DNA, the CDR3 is TGCGCCAGCAGCGTCGGGGGAGGCTATGGCTACACCTTC. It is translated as CASSVGGGYGYTF. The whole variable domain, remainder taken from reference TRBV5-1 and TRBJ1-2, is KAGVTQTPRYLIKTRGQQVTLSCSPISGHRSVSWYQQTPGQGLQFLFEYFSETQRNKGNFPGRFSGRQFSNSRSEMNVSTLELGDSALYLCASSVGGGYGYTFGSGTRLTVV.

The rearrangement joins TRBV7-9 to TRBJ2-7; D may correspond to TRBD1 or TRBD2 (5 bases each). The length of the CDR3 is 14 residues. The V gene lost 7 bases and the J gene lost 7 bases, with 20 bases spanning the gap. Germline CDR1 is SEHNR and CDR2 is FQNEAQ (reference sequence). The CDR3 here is CASNLDSPTGEQYF. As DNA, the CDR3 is TGTGCCAGCAACCTTGACAGTCCTACGGGGGAGCAGTACTTC. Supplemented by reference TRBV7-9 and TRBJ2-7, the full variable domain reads DTGVSQNPRHKITKRGQNVTFRCDPISEHNRLYWYRQTLGQGPEFLTYFQNEAQLEKSRLLSDRFSAERPKGSFSTLEIQRTEQGDSAMYLCASNLDSPTGEQYFGPGTRLTVT.

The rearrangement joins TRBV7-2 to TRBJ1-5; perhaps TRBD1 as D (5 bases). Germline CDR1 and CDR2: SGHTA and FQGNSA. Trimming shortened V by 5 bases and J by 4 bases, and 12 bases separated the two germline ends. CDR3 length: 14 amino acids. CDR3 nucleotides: TGTGCCAGCAGCATCGGACAAGGAAATCAGCCCCAGCATTTT. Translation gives CASSIGQGNQPQHF.

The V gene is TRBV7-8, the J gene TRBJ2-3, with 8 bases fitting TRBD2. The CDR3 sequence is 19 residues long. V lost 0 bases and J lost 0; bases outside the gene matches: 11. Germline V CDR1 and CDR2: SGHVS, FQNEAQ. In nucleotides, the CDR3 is TGTGCCAGCAGCTTAGCGAGGGTAGCGGGGCGGAGTAGCACAGATACGCAGTATTTT. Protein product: CASSLARVAGRSSTDTQYF.

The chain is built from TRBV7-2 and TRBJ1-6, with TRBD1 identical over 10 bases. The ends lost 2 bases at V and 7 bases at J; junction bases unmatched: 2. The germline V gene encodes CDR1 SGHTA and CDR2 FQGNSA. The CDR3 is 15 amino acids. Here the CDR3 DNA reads TGTGCCAGCAGCTTAATGGACAGGGGGAATTCACCCCTCCACTTT. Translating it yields CASSLMDRGNSPLHF.

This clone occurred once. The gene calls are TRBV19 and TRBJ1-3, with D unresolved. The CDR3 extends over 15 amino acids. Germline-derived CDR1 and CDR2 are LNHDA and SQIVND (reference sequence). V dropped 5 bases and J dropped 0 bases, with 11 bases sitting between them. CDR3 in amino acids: CASSPQGFSGNTIYF. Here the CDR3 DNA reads TGTGCCAGTAGTCCCCAAGGCTTCTCTGGAAACACCATATATTTT.

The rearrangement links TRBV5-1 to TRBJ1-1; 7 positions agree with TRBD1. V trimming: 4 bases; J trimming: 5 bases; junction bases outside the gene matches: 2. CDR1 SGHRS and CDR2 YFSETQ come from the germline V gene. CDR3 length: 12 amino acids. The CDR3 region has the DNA TGCGCCAGCAGCCGACAGGGTACTGAAGCTTTCTTT. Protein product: CASSRQGTEAFF.

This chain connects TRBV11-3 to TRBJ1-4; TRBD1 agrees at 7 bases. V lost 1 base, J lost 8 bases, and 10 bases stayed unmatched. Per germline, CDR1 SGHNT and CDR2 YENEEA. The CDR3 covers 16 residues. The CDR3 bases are TGTGCCAGCAGCTTAGCGAGACAGGGTATGCGAGAAAAACTGTTTTTT. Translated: CASSLARQGMREKLFF.

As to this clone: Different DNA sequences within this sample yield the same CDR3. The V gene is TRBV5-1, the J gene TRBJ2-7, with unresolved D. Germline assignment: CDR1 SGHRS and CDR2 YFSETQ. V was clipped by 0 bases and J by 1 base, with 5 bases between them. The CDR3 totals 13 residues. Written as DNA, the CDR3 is TGCGCCAGCAGCTTGGACGGATCCTACGAGCAGTACTTC. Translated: CASSLDGSYEQYF.

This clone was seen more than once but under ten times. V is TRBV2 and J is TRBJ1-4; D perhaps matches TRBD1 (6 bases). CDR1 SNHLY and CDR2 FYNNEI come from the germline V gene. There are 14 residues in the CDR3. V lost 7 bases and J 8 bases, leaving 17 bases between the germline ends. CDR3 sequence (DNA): TGTGCCAGCATGAGGACAGTCCAGTCGGAAAAACTGTTTTTT. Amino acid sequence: CASMRTVQSEKLFF.

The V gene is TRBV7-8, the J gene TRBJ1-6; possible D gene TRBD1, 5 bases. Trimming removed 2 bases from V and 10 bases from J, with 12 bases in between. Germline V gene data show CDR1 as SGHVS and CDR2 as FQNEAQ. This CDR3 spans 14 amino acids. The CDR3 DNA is TGTGCCAGCAGCTTACCAGGGACGGGATCACCCCTCCACTTT. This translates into CASSLPGTGSPLHF. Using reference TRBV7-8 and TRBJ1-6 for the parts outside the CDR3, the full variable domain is GAGVSQSPRYKVAKRGQDVALRCDPISGHVSLFWYQQALGQGPEFLTYFQNEAQLDKSGLPSDRFFAERPEGSVSTLKIQRTQQEDSAVYLCASSLPGTGSPLHFGNGTRLTVT.

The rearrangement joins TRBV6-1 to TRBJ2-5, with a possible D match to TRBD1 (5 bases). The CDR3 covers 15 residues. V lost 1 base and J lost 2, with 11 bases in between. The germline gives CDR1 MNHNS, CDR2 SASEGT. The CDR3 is CASSEEGRVQETQYF. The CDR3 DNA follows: TGTGCCAGCAGTGAAGAAGGCAGGGTGCAAGAGACCCAGTACTTC.

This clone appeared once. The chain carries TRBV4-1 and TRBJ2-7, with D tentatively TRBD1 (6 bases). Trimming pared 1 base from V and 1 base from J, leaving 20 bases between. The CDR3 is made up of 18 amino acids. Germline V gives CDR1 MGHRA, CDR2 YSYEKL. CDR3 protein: CASSQAGARADSSYEQYF. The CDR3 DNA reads TGCGCCAGCAGCCAAGCAGGTGCTAGGGCGGACAGTTCCTACGAGCAGTACTTC.

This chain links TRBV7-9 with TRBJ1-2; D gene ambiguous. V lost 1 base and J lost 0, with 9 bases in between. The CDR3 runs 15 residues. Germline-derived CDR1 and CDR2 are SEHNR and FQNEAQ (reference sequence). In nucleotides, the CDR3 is TGTGCCAGCAGCTTAGACAGAGTGACTAACTATGGCTACACCTTC. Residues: CASSLDRVTNYGYTF. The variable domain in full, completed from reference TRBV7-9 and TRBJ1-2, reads DTGVSQNPRHKITKRGQNVTFRCDPISEHNRLYWYRQTLGQGPEFLTYFQNEAQLEKSRLLSDRFSAERPKGSFSTLEIQRTEQGDSAMYLCASSLDRVTNYGYTFGSGTRLTVV.

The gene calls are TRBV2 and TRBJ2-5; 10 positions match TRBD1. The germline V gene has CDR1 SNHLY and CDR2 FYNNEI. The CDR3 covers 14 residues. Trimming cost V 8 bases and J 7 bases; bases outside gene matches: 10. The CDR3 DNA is TGTGCCAGCCGGGGCGACAGGGGGCGAGGGACCCAGTACTTC. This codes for CASRGDRGRGTQYF.

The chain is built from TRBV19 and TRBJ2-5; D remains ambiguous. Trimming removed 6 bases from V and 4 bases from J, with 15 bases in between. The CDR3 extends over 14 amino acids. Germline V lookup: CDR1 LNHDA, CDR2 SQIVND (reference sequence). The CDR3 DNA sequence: TGTGCCAGTAGCTTCCGGTCACCGGGAGAGACCCAGTACTTC. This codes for CASSFRSPGETQYF. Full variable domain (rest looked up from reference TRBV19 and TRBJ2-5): DGGITQSPKYLFRKEGQNVTLSCEQNLNHDAMYWYRQDPGQGLRLIYYSQIVNDFQKGDIAEGYSVSREKKESFPLTVTSAQKNPTAFYLCASSFRSPGETQYFGPGTRLLVL.

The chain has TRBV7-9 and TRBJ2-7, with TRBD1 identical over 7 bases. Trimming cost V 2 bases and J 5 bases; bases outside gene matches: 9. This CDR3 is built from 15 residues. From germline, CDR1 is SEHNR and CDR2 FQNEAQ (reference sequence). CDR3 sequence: CASSLNRQGPHEQYF. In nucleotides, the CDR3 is TGTGCCAGCAGCTTAAATCGACAGGGCCCCCACGAGCAGTACTTC.